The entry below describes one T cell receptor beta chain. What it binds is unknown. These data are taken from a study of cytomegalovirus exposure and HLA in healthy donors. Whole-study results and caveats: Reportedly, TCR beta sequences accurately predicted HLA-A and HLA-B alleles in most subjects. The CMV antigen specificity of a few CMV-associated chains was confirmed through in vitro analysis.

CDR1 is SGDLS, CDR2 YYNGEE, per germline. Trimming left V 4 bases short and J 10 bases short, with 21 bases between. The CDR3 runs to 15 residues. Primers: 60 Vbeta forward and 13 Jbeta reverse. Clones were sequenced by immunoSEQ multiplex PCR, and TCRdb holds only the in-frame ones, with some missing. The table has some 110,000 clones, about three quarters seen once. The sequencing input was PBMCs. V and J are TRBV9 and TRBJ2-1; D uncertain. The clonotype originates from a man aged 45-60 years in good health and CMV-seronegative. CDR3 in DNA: TGTGCCAGCAGCCCCGACGGCGGCCCCCCGCGCGAGCAGTTCTTC. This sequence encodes CASSPDGGPPREQFF.